This section outlines one T cell receptor (beta chain) sequence together with its context. This entry is derived from a study of T cells in Graves' hyperthyroidism and ophthalmopathy. Each patient was aged 18 to 65 and had newly diagnosed hyperthyroidism of under 2 months' duration. The diagnoses drew upon clinical symptoms, serum thyroxine and TRAb, thyroid ultrasound and orbital computed tomography. The CDR3 sequence is 15 residues long. CDR1 is SQVTM, CDR2 ANQGSEA, per germline. V lost 3 bases and J lost 6; bases outside the gene matches: 13. TCR beta CDR3 region amplification was performed from RNA transcripts. In the first-round RT-PCR of the TCR CDR3, the HTBI primer set was used. TCRdb analysed the multiplex PCR reads with MiXCR anew, one entry per CDR3 protein. The repertoire consists of about 700,000 distinct CDR3 sequences, with 12% to 15% occurring once and the leading ten covering about 9.4%.

The specimen sequenced was blood. The gene calls are TRBV29-1 and TRBJ1-2, with 7 bases identical to TRBD1. This clonotype was sampled from a woman in her late teens or twenties with Graves' hyperthyroidism. As DNA, the CDR3 is TGCAGCGTTGAGTCGAGCCAGGGGGTTTCACATGGCTACACCTTC. This codes for CSVESSQGVSHGYTF. Full variable domain (remainder filled in from reference TRBV29-1 and TRBJ1-2): SAVISQKPSRDICQRGTSLTIQCQVDSQVTMMFWYRQQPGQSLTLIATANQGSEATYESGFVIDKFPISRPNLTFSTLTVSNMSPEDSSIYLCSVESSQGVSHGYTFGSGTRLTVV.